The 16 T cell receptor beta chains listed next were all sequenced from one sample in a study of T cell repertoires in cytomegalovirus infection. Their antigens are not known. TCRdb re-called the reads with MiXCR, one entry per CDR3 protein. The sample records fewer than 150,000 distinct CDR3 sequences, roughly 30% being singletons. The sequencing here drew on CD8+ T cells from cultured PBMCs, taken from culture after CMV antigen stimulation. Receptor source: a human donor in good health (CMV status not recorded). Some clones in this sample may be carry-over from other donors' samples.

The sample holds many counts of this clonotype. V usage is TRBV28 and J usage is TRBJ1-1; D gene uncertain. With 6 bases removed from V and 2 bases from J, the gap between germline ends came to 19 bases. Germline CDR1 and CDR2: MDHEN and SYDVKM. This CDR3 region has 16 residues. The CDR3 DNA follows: TGTGCCAGCAGGGAAGGATCCCCGGCCGGTAACACTGAAGCTTTCTTT. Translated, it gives CASREGSPAGNTEAFF.

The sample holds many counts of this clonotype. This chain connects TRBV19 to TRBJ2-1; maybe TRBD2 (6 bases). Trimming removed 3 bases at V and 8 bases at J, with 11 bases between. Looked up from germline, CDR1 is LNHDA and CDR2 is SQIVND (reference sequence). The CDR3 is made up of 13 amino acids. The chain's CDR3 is CASSIMEGDEQFF. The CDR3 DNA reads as TGTGCCAGTAGTATCATGGAGGGCGATGAGCAGTTCTTC.

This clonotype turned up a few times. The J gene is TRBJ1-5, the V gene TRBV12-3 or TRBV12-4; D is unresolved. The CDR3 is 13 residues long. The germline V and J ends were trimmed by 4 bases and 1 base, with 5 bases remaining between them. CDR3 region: CASSSVSNQPQHF. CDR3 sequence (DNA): TGTGCCAGCAGTTCGGTGAGCAATCAGCCCCAGCATTTT.

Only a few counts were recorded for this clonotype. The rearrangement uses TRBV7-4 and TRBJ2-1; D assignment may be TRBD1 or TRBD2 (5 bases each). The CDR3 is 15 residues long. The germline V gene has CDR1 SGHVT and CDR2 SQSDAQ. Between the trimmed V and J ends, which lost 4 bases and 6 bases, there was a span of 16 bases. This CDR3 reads CASSSYVAGSNEQFF. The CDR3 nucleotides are TGTGCCAGCAGCTCTTACGTTGCAGGGAGCAATGAGCAGTTCTTC.

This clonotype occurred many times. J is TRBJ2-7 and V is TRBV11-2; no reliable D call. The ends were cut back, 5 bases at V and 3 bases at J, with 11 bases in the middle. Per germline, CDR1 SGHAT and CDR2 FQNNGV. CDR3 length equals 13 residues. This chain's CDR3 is CASSLLGFYEQYF. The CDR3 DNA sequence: TGTGCCAGCAGCCTCCTGGGGTTCTACGAGCAGTACTTC. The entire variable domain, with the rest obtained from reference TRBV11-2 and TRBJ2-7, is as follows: EAGVAQSPRYKIIEKRQSVAFWCNPISGHATLYWYQQILGQGPKLLIQFQNNGVVDDSQLPKDRFSAERLKGVDSTLKIQPAKLEDSAVYLCASSLLGFYEQYFGPGTRLTVT.

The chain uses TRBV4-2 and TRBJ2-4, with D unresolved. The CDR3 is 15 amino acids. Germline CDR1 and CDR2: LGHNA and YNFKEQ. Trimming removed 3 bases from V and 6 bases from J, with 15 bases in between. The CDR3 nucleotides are TGTGCCAGCAGCCACCACGAGGAAGGCCTAAACATTCAGTACTTC. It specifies CASSHHEEGLNIQYF.

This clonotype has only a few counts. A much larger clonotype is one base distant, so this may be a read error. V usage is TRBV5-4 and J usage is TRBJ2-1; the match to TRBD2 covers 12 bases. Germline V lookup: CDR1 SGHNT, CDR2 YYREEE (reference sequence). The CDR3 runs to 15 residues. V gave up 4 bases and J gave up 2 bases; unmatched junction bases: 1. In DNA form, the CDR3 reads TGTGCCAGCAGCGCTAGCGGGGGGGCCTACAATGAGCAGTTCTTC. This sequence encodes CASSASGGAYNEQFF.

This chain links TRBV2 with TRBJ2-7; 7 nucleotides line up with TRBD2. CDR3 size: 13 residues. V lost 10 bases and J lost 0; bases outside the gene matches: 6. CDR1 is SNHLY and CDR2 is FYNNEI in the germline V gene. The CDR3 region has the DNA TGTGCCACCCTCGGGGGGTTCTCCTACGAGCAGTACTTC. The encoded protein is CATLGGFSYEQYF.

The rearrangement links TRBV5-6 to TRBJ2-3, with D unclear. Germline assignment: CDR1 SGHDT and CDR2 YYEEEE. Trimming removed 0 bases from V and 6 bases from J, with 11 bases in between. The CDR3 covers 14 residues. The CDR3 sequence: CASSLEVGLDTQYF. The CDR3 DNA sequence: TGTGCCAGCAGCTTGGAGGTAGGGTTGGATACGCAGTATTTT. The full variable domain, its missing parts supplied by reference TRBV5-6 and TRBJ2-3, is DAGVTQSPTHLIKTRGQQVTLRCSPKSGHDTVSWYQQALGQGPQFIFQYYEEEERQRGNFPDRFSGHQFPNYSSELNVNALLLGDSALYLCASSLEVGLDTQYFGPGTRLTVL.

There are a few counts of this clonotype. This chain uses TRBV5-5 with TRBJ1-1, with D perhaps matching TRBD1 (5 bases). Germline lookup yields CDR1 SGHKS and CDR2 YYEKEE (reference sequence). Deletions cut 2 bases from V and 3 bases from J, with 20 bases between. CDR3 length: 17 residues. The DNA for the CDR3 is TGTGCCAGCAGCTTCTTTTCGTCAATCGGGGGGGACACTGAAGCTTTCTTT. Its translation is CASSFFSSIGGDTEAFF.

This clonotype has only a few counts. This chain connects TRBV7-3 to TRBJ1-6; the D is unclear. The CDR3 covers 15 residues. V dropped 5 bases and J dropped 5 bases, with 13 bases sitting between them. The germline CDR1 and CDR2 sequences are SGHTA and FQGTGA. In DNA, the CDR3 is TGTGCCAGCAGCCCCCCCGTGGGAGATAATTCACCCCTCCACTTT. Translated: CASSPPVGDNSPLHF.

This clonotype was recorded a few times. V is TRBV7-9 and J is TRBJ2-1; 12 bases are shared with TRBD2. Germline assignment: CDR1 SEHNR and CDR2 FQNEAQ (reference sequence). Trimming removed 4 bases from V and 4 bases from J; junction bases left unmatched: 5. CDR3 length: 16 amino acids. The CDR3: CASSSTSGGPYNEQFF. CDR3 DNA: TGTGCCAGCAGCTCGACTAGCGGGGGACCTTACAATGAGCAGTTCTTC.

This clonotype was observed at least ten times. The CDR3 spells CASSLGWAGPHPGELFF. DNA for the CDR3: TGTGCCAGCAGCTTAGGGTGGGCAGGGCCCCATCCCGGGGAGCTGTTTTTT. V is TRBV11-2 and J is TRBJ2-2, with D possibly TRBD1 on 5 matching bases. The CDR3 totals 17 residues. V gave up 1 base and J gave up 6 bases, with 18 bases separating them. Germline assignment: CDR1 SGHAT and CDR2 FQNNGV.

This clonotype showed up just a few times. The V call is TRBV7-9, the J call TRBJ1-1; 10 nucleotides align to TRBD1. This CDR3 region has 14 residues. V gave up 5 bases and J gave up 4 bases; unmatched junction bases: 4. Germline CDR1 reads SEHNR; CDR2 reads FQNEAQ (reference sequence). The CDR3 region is CASSIRTGGTEAFF. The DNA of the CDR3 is TGTGCCAGCAGCATCCGGACAGGGGGCACTGAAGCTTTCTTT.

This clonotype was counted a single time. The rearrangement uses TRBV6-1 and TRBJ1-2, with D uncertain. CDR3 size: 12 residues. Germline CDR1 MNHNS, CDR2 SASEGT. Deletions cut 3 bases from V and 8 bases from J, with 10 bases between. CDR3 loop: CASSDLGKGYTF. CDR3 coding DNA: TGTGCCAGCAGTGATTTGGGGAAGGGCTACACCTTC.

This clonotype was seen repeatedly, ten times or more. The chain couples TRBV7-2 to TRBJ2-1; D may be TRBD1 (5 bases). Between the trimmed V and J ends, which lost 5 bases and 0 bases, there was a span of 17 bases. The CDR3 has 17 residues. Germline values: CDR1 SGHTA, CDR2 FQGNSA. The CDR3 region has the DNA TGTGCCAGCAGCCTAGAATTGGGGCGTTTCTCCTACAATGAGCAGTTCTTC. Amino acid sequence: CASSLELGRFSYNEQFF.